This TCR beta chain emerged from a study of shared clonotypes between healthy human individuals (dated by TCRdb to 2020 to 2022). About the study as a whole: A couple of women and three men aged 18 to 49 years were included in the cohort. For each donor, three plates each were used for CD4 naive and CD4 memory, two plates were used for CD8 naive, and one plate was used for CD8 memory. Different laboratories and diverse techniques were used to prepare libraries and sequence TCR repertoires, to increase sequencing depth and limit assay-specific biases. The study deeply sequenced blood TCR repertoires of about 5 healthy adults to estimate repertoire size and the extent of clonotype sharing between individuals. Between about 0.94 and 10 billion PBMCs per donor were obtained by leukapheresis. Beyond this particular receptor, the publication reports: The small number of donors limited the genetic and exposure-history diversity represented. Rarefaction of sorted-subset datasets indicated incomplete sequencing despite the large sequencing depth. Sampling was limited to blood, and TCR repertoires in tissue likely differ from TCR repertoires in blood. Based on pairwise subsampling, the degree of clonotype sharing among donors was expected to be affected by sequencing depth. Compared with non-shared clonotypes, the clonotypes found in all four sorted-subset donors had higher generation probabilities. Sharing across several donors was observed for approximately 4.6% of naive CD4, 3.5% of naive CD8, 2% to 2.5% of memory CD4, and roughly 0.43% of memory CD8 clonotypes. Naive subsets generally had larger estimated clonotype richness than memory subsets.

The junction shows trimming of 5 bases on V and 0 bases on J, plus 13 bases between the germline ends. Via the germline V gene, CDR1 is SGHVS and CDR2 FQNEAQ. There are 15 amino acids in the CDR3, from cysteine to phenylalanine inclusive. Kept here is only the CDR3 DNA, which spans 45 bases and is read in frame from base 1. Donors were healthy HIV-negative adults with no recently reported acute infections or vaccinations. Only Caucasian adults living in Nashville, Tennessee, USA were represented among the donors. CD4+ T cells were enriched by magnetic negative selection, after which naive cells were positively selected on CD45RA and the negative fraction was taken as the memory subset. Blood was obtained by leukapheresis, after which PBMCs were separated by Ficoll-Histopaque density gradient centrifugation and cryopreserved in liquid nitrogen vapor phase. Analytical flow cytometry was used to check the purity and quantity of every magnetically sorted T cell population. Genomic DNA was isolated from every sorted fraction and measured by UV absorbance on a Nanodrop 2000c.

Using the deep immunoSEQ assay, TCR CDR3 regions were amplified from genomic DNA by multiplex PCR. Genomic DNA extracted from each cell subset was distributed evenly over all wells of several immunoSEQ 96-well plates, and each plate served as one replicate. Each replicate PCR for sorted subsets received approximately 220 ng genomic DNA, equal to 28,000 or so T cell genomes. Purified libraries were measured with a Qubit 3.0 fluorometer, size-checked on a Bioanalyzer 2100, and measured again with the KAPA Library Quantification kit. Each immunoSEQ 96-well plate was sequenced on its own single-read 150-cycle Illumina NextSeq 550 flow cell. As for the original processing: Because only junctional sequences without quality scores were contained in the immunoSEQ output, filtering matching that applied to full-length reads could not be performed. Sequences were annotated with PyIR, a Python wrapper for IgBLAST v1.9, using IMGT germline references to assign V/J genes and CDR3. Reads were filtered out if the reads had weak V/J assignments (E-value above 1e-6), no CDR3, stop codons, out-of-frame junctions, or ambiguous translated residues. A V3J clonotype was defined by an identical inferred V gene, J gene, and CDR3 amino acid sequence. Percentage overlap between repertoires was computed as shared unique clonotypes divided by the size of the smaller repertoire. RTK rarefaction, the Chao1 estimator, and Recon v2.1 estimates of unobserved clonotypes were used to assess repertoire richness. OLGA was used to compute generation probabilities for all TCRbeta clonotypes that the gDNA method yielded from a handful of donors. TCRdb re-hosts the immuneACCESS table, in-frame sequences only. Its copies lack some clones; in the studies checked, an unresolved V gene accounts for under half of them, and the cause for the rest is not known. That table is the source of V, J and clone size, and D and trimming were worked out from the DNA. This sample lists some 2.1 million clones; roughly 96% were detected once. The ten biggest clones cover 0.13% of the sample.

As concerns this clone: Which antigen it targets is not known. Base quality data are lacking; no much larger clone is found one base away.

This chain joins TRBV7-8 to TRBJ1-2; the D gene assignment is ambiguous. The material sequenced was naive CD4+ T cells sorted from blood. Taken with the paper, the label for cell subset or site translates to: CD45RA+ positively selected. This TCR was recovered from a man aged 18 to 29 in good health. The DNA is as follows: TGTGCCAGCAGCCCGAACGACGGATCTAACTATGGCTACACCTTC. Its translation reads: CASSPNDGSNYGYTF.